Given below is one T cell receptor beta chain in context. The specificity of this receptor is unknown. A junction end diverges from the germline sequence, so it may reflect a read error. Preparation of the library involved the immunoSEQ multiplex PCR assay. Adaptive Biotechnologies carried out high-throughput TCR-beta CDR3 sequencing of genomic DNA for most patients. The paper's data handling went like this. TCR sequencing data were retrieved from Adaptive's ImmunoSEQ software for 15 to 20 patients, whereas a few other patients were processed with MiXCR and VDJtools. Because the origin of CDR3 nucleotide sequences shared between donor and recipient could not be assigned, those sequences were removed. At least 2-fold expansion over unstimulated cells and a minimum CFSE-low frequency of 0.002% (template counts) or 0.001% (read counts) were required for clones to be classified as alloreactive. Clones were considered mappable if detected in sequenced pre-transplant spleen, lymph node, or MLR CFSE-low populations of the donor or recipient. Cumulative frequency of alloreactive clones was calculated as a percentage of all sequences weighted by copy number. In TCRdb, the immuneACCESS table is reduced to in-frame sequences with V and J assigned. These tables do not hold every clone; where another copy was compared, an unresolved V gene accounts for under half, and the others remain unexplained. D and trimming were read from the DNA, whereas the V and J calls and clone size are those reported in that table. The sample table lists approximately 74,000 clones, approximately 90% of them with a count of one. The ten largest make up roughly 0.64% of the sample.

Blood samples were collected up to 4 times in the first month after transplant and then at least monthly when available. These data originate in a study of graft-versus-host responses after intestinal transplantation (dated by TCRdb to about 2021). Turning to the overall study: The transplants that recipients got were multivisceral, liver-intestinal, or isolated intestinal. Rather than being sequenced by the commercial service, samples from three later patients were sequenced in-house on an Illumina MiSeq and processed with MiXCR. A peak of at least 4% donor T cells among recipient peripheral blood mononuclear cells was the definition used for donor T cell macrochimerism. All recipients received anti-thymocyte globulin induction followed by maintenance tacrolimus and steroids for around 3 years. After intestinal transplantation, graft-versus-host and host-versus-graft alloreactive T cell clones in the graft, circulation and bone marrow were tracked using bulk TCR-beta CDR3 sequencing. A cohort of 24 intestinal transplant recipients, including one retransplant, was enrolled, and a few patients lacking pretransplant specimens were excluded. To identify alloreactive clones, pre-transplant mixed lymphocyte reaction products were sequenced and then compared with unstimulated pre-transplant donor and recipient T cells. Study-level results and caveats: The relatively low number and heterogeneity of intestinal transplant patients limited the conclusions. GvH clones turned up in recipient bone marrow, with some appearing earlier in ileal mucosa or blood, a pattern consistent with an intestinal mucosal origin. Early after transplant, peak levels of circulating GvH clones were associated with declines in HvG clones. In patients with donor T cell macrochimerism, the allografts had high GvH to HvG T cell clonal ratios.

The receptor was derived from a human patient who received an intestinal transplant, so some T cells may come from the graft donor. The sample consisted of PBMCs, taken 98 days after intestinal transplantation.

The DNA reads as follows: TGTGCTAGCAGCTTAGGGCAGAACACTGAAGCTTTCTTT. The translation is CASSLGQNTEAFF. The chain links TRBV7-7 with TRBJ1-1; the D segment cannot be called with confidence. From the germline V gene (reference sequence), CDR1 is SSHAT and CDR2 is FNYEAQ. From its cysteine to its phenylalanine, the CDR3 spans 13 amino acids. The retained sequence is limited to the CDR3, 39 bases, with the frame set at the first base.